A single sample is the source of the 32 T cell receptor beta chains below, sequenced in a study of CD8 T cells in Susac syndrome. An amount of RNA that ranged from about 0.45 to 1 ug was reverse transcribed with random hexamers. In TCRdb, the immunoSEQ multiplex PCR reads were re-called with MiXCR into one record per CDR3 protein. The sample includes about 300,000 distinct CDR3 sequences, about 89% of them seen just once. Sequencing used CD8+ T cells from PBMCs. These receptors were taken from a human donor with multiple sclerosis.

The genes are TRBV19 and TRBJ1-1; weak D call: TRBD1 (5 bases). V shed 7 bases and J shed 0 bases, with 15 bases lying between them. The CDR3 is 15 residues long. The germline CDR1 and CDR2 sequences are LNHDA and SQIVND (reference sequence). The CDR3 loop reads CASNHLGGMNTEAFF. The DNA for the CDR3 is TGTGCCAGTAACCATCTTGGGGGGATGAACACTGAAGCTTTCTTT.

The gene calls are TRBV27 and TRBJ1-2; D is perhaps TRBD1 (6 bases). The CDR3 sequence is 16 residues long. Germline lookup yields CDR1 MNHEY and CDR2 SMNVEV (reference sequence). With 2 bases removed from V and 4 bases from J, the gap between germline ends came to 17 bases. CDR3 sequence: CASSLEASGGGYGYTF. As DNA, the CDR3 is TGTGCCAGCAGTTTAGAAGCGTCTGGGGGCGGCTATGGCTACACCTTC.

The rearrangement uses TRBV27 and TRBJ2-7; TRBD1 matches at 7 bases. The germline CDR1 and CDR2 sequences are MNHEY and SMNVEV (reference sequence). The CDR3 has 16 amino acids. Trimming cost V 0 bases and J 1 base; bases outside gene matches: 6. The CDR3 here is CASSLSLPGQSYEQYF. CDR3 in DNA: TGTGCCAGCAGTTTATCGCTCCCGGGACAGTCCTACGAGCAGTACTTC.

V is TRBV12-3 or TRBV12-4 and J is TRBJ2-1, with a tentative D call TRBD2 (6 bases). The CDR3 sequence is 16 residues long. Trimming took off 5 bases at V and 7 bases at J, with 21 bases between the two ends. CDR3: CASSPGGRVAGNEQFF. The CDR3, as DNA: TGTGCCAGCAGTCCCGGTGGCAGGGTCGCGGGAAATGAGCAGTTCTTC.

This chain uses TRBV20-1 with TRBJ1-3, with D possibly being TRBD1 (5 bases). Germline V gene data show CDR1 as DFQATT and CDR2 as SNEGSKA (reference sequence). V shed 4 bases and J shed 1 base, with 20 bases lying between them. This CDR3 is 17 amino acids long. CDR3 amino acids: CSAIHAGPDKSGNTIYF. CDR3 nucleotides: TGCAGTGCTATTCATGCAGGGCCTGACAAGTCTGGAAACACCATATATTTT.

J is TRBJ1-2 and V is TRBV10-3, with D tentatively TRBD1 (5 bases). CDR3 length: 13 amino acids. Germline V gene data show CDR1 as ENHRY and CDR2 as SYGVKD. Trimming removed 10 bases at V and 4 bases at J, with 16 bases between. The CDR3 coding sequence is TGTGCCACCATCGGCGGGGACCTCTATGGCTACACCTTC. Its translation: CATIGGDLYGYTF.

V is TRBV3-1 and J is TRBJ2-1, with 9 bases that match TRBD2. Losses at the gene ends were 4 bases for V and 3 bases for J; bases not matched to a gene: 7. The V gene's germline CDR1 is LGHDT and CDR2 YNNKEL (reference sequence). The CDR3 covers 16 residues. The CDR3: CASSRGCSGSYNEQFF. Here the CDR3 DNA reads TGTGCCAGCAGCCGGGGGTGTAGCGGGAGCTACAATGAGCAGTTCTTC.

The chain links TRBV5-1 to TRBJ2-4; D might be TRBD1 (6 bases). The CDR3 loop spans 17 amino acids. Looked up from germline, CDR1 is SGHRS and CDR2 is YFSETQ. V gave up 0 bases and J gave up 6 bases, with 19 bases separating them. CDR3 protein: CASSLEPPAAGVNIQYF. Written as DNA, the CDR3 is TGCGCCAGCAGCTTGGAACCCCCCGCGGCAGGGGTAAACATTCAGTACTTC. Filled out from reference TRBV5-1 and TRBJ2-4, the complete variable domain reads KAGVTQTPRYLIKTRGQQVTLSCSPISGHRSVSWYQQTPGQGLQFLFEYFSETQRNKGNFPGRFSGRQFSNSRSEMNVSTLELGDSALYLCASSLEPPAAGVNIQYFGAGTRLSVL.

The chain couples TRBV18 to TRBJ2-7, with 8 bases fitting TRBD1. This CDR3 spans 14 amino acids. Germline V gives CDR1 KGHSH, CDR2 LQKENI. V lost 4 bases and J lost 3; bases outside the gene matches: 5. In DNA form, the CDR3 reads TGTGCCAGCTCACTATACAGGGGGTTCTACGAGCAGTACTTC. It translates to CASSLYRGFYEQYF.

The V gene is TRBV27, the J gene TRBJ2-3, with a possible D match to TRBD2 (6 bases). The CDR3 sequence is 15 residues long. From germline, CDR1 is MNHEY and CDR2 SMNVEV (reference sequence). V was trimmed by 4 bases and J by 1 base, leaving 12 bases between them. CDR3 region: CASSWTISRTDTQYF. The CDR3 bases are TGTGCCAGCAGTTGGACTATATCACGCACAGATACGCAGTATTTT.

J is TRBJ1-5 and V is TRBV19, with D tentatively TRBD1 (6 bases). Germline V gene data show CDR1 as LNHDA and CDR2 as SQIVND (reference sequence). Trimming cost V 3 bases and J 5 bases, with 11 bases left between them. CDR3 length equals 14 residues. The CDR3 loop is CASSIGGRDQPQHF. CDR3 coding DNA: TGTGCCAGTAGTATTGGGGGGCGTGATCAGCCCCAGCATTTT.

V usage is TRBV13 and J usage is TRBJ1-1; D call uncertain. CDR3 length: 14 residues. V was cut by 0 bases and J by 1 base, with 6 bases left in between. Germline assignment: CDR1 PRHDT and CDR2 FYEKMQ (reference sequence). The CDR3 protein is CASSLGDPNTEAFF. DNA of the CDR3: TGTGCCAGCAGCTTAGGGGACCCGAACACTGAAGCTTTCTTT.

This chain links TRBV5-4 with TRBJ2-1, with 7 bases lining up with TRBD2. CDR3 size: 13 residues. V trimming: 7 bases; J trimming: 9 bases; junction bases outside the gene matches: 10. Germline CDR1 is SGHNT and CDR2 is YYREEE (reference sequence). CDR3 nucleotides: TGTGCCAGCCTATTCGCGGGAGCAAGTGAGCAGTTCTTC. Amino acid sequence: CASLFAGASEQFF.

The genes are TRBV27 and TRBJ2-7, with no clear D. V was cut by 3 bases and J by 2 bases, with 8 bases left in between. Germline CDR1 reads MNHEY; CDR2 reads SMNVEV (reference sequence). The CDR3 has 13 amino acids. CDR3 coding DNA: TGTGCCAGCAGTTTTTCAGCCCCCTACGAGCAGTACTTC. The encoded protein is CASSFSAPYEQYF.

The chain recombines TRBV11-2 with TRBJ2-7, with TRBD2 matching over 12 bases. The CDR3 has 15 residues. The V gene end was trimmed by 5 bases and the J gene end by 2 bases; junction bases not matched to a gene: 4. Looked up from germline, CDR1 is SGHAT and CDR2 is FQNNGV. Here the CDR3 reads CASSRTSGEAYEQYF. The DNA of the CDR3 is TGTGCCAGCAGCCGGACTAGCGGGGAGGCCTACGAGCAGTACTTC.

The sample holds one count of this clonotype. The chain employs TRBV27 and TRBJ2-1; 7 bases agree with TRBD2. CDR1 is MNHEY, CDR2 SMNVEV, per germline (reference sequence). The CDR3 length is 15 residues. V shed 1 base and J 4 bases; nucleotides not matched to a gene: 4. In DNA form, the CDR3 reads TGTGCCAGCAGTTTATGGGGGGGGATGTACAATGAGCAGTTCTTC. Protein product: CASSLWGGMYNEQFF.

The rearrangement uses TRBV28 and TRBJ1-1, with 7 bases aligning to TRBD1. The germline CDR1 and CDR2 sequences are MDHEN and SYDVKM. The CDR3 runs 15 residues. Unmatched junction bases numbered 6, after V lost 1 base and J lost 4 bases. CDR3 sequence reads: CASSLSRGPGTEAFF. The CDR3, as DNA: TGTGCCAGCAGTTTATCAAGGGGGCCGGGCACTGAAGCTTTCTTT.

CDR3 in DNA: TGCAGCGCCCTGACACCGCAGGGCACCGGGGAGCTGTTTTTT. Residues: CSALTPQGTGELFF. The chain couples TRBV29-1 to TRBJ2-2, with D tentatively TRBD1 (5 bases). Germline V gene data show CDR1 as SQVTM and CDR2 as ANQGSEA. The CDR3 contains 14 residues. Trimming shortened V by 7 bases and J by 4 bases, and 16 bases separated the two germline ends.

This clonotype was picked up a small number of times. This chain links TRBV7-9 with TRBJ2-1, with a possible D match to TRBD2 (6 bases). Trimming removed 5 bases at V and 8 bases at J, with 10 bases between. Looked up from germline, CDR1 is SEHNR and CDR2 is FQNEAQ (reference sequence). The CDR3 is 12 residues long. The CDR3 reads CASSPTSYEQFF. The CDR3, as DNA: TGTGCCAGCAGCCCGACTAGTTATGAGCAGTTCTTC.

This CDR3 reads CASSEEGHHEQFF. The CDR3 DNA follows: TGTGCCAGCAGTGAAGAGGGGCACCATGAGCAGTTCTTC. The chain combines TRBV6-1 with TRBJ2-1; tentative D call: TRBD1 (5 bases). The CDR3 consists of 13 residues. V dropped 1 base and J dropped 8 bases, with 9 bases sitting between them. From germline, CDR1 is MNHNS and CDR2 SASEGT.

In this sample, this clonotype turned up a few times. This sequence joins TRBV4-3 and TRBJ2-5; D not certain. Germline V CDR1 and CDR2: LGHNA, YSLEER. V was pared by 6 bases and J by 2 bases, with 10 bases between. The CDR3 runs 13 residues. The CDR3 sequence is CASSLQIQETQYF. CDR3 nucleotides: TGCGCCAGCAGTCTTCAGATACAAGAGACCCAGTACTTC.

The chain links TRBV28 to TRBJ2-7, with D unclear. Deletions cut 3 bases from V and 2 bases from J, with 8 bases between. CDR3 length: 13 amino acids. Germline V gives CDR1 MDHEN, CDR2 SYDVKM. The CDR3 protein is CASSFESTYEQYF. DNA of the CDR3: TGTGCCAGCAGTTTTGAGTCGACCTACGAGCAGTACTTC.

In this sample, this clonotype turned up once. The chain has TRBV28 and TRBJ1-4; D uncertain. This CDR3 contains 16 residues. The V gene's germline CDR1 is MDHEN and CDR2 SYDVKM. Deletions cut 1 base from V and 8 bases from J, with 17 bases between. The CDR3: CASSLSTGGRWEKLFF. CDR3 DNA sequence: TGTGCCAGCAGTTTATCGACGGGAGGGAGGTGGGAAAAACTGTTTTTT.

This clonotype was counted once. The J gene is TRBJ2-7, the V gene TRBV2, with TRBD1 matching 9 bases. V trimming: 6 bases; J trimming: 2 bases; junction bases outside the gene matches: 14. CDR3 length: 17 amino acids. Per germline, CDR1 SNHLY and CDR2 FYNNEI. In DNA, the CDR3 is TGTGCCAGCAGCGAGTCCCATCCCGGGACAGGGACCTACGAGCAGTACTTC. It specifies CASSESHPGTGTYEQYF.

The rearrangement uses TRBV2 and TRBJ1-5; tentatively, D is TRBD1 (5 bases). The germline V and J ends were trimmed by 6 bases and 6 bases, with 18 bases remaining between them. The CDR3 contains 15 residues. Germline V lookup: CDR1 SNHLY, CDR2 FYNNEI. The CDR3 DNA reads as TGTGCCAGCAGGGAACAGTCGGGGGTGGGTCAGCCCCAGCATTTT. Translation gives CASREQSGVGQPQHF.

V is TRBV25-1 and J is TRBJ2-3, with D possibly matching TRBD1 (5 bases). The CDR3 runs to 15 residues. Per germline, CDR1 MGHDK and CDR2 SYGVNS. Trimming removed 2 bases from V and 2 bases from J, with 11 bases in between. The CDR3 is CASSEAETATDTQYF. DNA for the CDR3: TGTGCCAGCAGTGAAGCGGAGACAGCCACAGATACGCAGTATTTT.

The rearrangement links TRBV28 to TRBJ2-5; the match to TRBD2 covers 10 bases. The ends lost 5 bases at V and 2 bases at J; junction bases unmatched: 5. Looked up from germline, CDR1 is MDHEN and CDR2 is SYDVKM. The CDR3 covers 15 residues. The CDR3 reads CASSPSSGGQETQYF. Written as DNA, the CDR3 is TGTGCCAGCAGTCCGTCTAGCGGGGGACAAGAGACCCAGTACTTC. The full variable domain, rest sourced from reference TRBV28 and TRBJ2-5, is DVKVTQSSRYLVKRTGEKVFLECVQDMDHENMFWYRQDPGLGLRLIYFSYDVKMKEKGDIPEGYSVSREKKERFSLILESASTNQTSMYLCASSPSSGGQETQYFGPGTRLLVL.

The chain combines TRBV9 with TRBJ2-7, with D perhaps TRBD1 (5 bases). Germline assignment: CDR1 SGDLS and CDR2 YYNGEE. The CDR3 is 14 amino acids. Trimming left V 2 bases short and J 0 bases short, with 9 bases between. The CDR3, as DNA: TGTGCCAGCAGCGTTGTTGACAGCTCCTACGAGCAGTACTTC. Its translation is CASSVVDSSYEQYF.

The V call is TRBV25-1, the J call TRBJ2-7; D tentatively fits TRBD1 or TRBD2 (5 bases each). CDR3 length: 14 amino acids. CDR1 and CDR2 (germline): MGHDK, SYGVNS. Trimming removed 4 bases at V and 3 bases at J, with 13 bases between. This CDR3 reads CASSGRDGSYEQYF. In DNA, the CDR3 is TGTGCCAGCAGTGGCCGGGACGGTAGCTACGAGCAGTACTTC.

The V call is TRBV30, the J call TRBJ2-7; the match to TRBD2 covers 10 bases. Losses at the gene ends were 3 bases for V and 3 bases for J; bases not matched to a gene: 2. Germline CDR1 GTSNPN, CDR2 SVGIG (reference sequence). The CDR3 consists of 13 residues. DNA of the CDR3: TGTGCCTGGAGGCGACTAGCGGGCTACGAGCAGTACTTC. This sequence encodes CAWRRLAGYEQYF.

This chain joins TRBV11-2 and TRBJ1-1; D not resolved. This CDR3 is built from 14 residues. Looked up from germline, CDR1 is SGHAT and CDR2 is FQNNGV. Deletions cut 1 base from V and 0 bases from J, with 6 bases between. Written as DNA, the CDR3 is TGTGCCAGCAGCTTAGTGGGTCTGAACACTGAAGCTTTCTTT. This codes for CASSLVGLNTEAFF.

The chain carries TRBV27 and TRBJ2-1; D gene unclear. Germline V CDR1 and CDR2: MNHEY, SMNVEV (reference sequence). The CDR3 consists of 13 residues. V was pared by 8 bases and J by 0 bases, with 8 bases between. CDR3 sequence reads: CASGLNSYNEQFF. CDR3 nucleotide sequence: TGTGCCAGCGGATTGAACTCCTACAATGAGCAGTTCTTC.